Presented here are 27 T cell receptor beta chains from one specimen sequenced in a study of cytomegalovirus exposure and HLA in healthy donors (dated 2017 in TCRdb). Library preparation was by the immunoSEQ multiplex PCR assay. For the multiplex PCR, a mixture combining 60 forward primers for TCR Vbeta segments and 13 reverse primers for TCR Jbeta segments was used. TCRdb carries this immuneACCESS record with in-frame sequences only. Its versions omit some clonotypes, under half of them owing to an unresolved V gene in the studies checked, with the rest unexplained. The sample yields over 150,000 clones; about 83% were counted once. The ten largest clones capture around 5% of the sample. Sequencing was carried out using PBMCs. Receptors were obtained from a girl aged 10 to 17 in good health and CMV-seropositive.

The genes are TRBV4-2 and TRBJ1-5; D may be TRBD1 (6 bases). The CDR3 consists of 17 residues. The germline V gene encodes CDR1 LGHNA and CDR2 YNFKEQ. Trimming pared 1 base from V and 0 bases from J, leaving 13 bases between. The chain's CDR3 is CASSQGQAPNSNQPQHF. The CDR3 DNA reads as TGTGCCAGCAGCCAAGGACAGGCCCCAAATAGCAATCAGCCCCAGCATTTT.

The chain links TRBV6-5 to TRBJ1-5, with 9 bases identical to TRBD1. The trim removed 5 bases at V and 4 bases at J, leaving 6 bases unmatched. This CDR3 comprises 15 residues. The germline V gene encodes CDR1 MNHEY and CDR2 SVGAGI. DNA of the CDR3: TGTGCCAGCAGTGCCGACAGGGGGTCAAATCAGCCCCAGCATTTT. Translated, it gives CASSADRGSNQPQHF.

The rearrangement joins TRBV6-5 to TRBJ1-2; no clear D. V lost 4 bases, J lost 7 bases, and 13 bases lay in between. The CDR3 covers 13 residues. CDR1 and CDR2 (germline): MNHEY, SVGAGI. CDR3 sequence: CASSSQRASGYTF. The CDR3 nucleotides are TGTGCCAGCAGTTCCCAGCGGGCTTCTGGCTACACCTTC.

The chain couples TRBV6-4 to TRBJ2-3, with 8 bases matching TRBD2. The CDR3 consists of 16 residues. Unmatched junction bases numbered 6, after V lost 3 bases and J lost 1 base. Germline V gene lookup returns CDR1 MRHNA and CDR2 SNTAGT. The CDR3 DNA follows: TGTGCCAGCAGTGAAGTCCCGGGGGGGGGCACAGATACGCAGTATTTT. It translates to CASSEVPGGGTDTQYF.

This rearrangement joins TRBV9 to TRBJ2-5; D is perhaps TRBD1 (5 bases). Trimming pared 4 bases from V and 5 bases from J, leaving 12 bases between. Per the germline V gene, CDR1 is SGDLS and CDR2 is YYNGEE. The CDR3 totals 13 residues. CDR3 sequence (DNA): TGTGCCAGCAGCCTGACAGCCGTCGAGACCCAGTACTTC. It specifies CASSLTAVETQYF.

The chain joins TRBV10-3 to TRBJ1-3; TRBD1 matches at 7 bases. This CDR3 has 16 residues. Germline V gene lookup returns CDR1 ENHRY and CDR2 SYGVKD. J gave up 0 bases and V 6 bases, and 8 bases lay outside the gene matches. The chain's CDR3 is CAIRPDRSLSGNTIYF. CDR3 DNA: TGTGCCATCAGGCCGGACAGGAGCCTCTCTGGAAACACCATATATTTT.

The chain has TRBV13 and TRBJ1-1, with D hard to call. The V gene's germline CDR1 is PRHDT and CDR2 FYEKMQ (reference sequence). The V end lost 4 bases, the J end lost 7 bases, and 10 bases lay between the germline ends. The CDR3 extends over 12 amino acids. The CDR3 here is CASSSEVSEAFF. CDR3 sequence (DNA): TGTGCCAGCAGCTCCGAGGTTAGTGAAGCTTTCTTT.

This clone has a handful of counts. The rearrangement uses TRBV6-5 and TRBJ2-2, with D possibly matching TRBD2 (6 bases). The CDR3 totals 14 residues. In germline, CDR1 is MNHEY, CDR2 SVGAGI. The ends were cut back, 11 bases at V and 4 bases at J, with 17 bases in the middle. CDR3 amino acids: CAGGDGMGTGELFF. For the CDR3, the DNA is TGTGCCGGAGGGGACGGTATGGGCACCGGGGAGCTGTTTTTT.

By its share, this clone is medium-sized. This sequence joins TRBV18 and TRBJ1-1; 7 bases fit TRBD1. V lost 5 bases to trimming and J lost 1 base; unmatched junction nucleotides: 1. Germline V lookup: CDR1 KGHSH, CDR2 LQKENI. This CDR3 has 13 residues. The CDR3 DNA follows: TGTGCCAGCTCAGGACAGGAGAACACTGAAGCTTTCTTT. Its protein product is CASSGQENTEAFF.

This clone has just a few counts. CDR3 residues: CASSSSPVGTGSYEQYF. CDR3 nucleotide sequence: TGCGCCAGCAGCTCCTCCCCCGTCGGGACAGGGTCCTACGAGCAGTACTTC. This chain uses TRBV5-1 with TRBJ2-7, with 9 bases matching TRBD1. Germline CDR1 SGHRS, CDR2 YFSETQ. The V segment lost 3 bases and the J segment 1 base; nucleotides outside the gene matches: 11. This CDR3 region has 17 residues.

Details on this clone: The conserved closing phenylalanine or tryptophan is absent in this CDR3, likely reflecting a read error. The genes are TRBV7-9 and TRBJ1-5; D is perhaps TRBD1 (6 bases). The germline V gene has CDR1 SEHNR and CDR2 FQNEAQ (reference sequence). V was cut by 1 base and J by 5 bases, with 9 bases left in between. The CDR3 totals 14 residues. The CDR3 here is CASSLGQADQPQHL. The CDR3 bases are TGTGCCAGCAGCTTAGGACAGGCGGATCAGCCCCAGCATCTT.

The chain is built from TRBV7-9 and TRBJ2-1, with TRBD2 matching 7 bases. Germline V gene sequence: CDR1 SEHNR, CDR2 FQNEAQ (reference sequence). V was pared by 5 bases and J by 4 bases, with 11 bases of the junction left unmatched. This CDR3 has 16 amino acids. The CDR3 is CASSASWRGIYNEQFF. The CDR3 DNA sequence: TGTGCCAGCAGCGCCTCCTGGCGGGGGATATACAATGAGCAGTTCTTC.

This chain joins TRBV7-3 and TRBJ2-5, with D possibly TRBD1 on 6 matching bases. The CDR3 covers 15 residues. Germline-derived CDR1 and CDR2 are SGHTA and FQGTGA. V was clipped by 5 bases and J by 4 bases, with 17 bases between them. CDR3 loop: CASSRLQGSGETQYF. The CDR3 DNA follows: TGTGCCAGCAGCCGACTTCAGGGGTCTGGAGAGACCCAGTACTTC.

In this sample, this clone turned up a few times. The chain uses TRBV4-1 and TRBJ2-1, with 12 positions matching TRBD2. Trimming took 4 bases from V and 12 from J; bases not matched to a gene: 7. CDR1 is MGHRA and CDR2 is YSYEKL in the germline V gene. This CDR3 spans 14 amino acids. The CDR3 protein is CASSPLTSGGGQFF. The CDR3 DNA reads TGCGCCAGCAGCCCCCTGACTAGCGGGGGAGGGCAGTTCTTC.

This rearrangement joins TRBV6-5 to TRBJ2-7; D not resolved. The CDR3 has 12 amino acids. Germline loops: CDR1 MNHEY, CDR2 SVGAGI. V dropped 11 bases and J dropped 0 bases, with 11 bases sitting between them. CDR3 sequence: CASKSGSYEQYF. The DNA for the CDR3 is TGTGCCTCCAAATCGGGCTCCTACGAGCAGTACTTC.

This sequence joins TRBV5-1 and TRBJ1-2, with 11 bases identical to TRBD1. Unmatched junction bases numbered 7, after V lost 0 bases and J lost 6 bases. CDR3 size: 16 residues. Germline loops: CDR1 SGHRS, CDR2 YFSETQ. DNA of the CDR3: TGCGCCAGCAGCTTGGTGGGACAGGGGGTTTTCAATGGCTACACCTTC. Translating it yields CASSLVGQGVFNGYTF.

The rearrangement joins TRBV6-5 to TRBJ1-2; D gene unclear. The CDR3 contains 14 residues. Trimming shortened V by 2 bases and J by 5 bases, and 12 bases separated the two germline ends. CDR1 MNHEY and CDR2 SVGAGI come from the germline V gene. Written as DNA, the CDR3 is TGTGCCAGCAGTTACAAAACAGCAGATTATGGCTACACCTTC. Translation: CASSYKTADYGYTF.

The chain is built from TRBV4-1 and TRBJ1-1, with 7 bases that match TRBD1. CDR1 and CDR2 from the germline V gene are MGHRA and YSYEKL. Trimming cost V 5 bases and J 9 bases; bases outside gene matches: 18. This CDR3 comprises 16 residues. CDR3 DNA: TGCGCCAGCAGCGATACGACAGGGAGGAGACCGGTCAAAGCTTTCTTT. This sequence encodes CASSDTTGRRPVKAFF.

The chain joins TRBV6-5 to TRBJ2-7, with TRBD1 as a possible D gene (6 bases). The CDR3 is 16 amino acids. Trimming stripped 0 bases from V and 1 base from J, with 13 bases between. The germline gives CDR1 MNHEY, CDR2 SVGAGI. The CDR3 nucleotides are TGTGCCAGCAGTTACTCGATGGCAGGGGTATCCTACGAGCAGTACTTC. It translates to CASSYSMAGVSYEQYF.

The chain has TRBV11-3 and TRBJ1-1; TRBD1 might be the D (6 bases). Trimming removed 2 bases from V and 0 bases from J, with 16 bases in between. This CDR3 has 17 residues. CDR1 and CDR2 from the germline V gene are SGHNT and YENEEA. The CDR3 reads CASSLLGTPDVNTEAFF. CDR3 DNA sequence: TGTGCCAGCAGCTTATTAGGGACACCTGACGTGAACACTGAAGCTTTCTTT. Filled out from reference TRBV11-3 and TRBJ1-1, the complete variable domain reads EAGVVQSPRYKIIEKKQPVAFWCNPISGHNTLYWYLQNLGQGPELLIRYENEEAVDDSQLPKDRFSAERLKGVDSTLKIQPAELGDSAVYLCASSLLGTPDVNTEAFFGQGTRLTVV.

The chain joins TRBV5-1 to TRBJ2-2, with TRBD2 as a possible D gene (6 bases). CDR1 and CDR2 (germline): SGHRS, YFSETQ. The germline V and J ends were trimmed by 0 bases and 3 bases, with 12 bases remaining between them. The CDR3 loop spans 16 amino acids. The chain's CDR3 is CASSLAGGSDTGELFF. The CDR3 coding sequence is TGCGCCAGCAGCTTGGCCGGGGGTTCGGACACCGGGGAGCTGTTTTTT.

This clone was detected a few times. V and J are TRBV10-2 and TRBJ1-2; no clear D. There are 15 residues in the CDR3. The germline V gene encodes CDR1 WSHSY and CDR2 SAAADI. The V end was cut by 0 bases, the J end by 8 bases, with 16 bases between. CDR3 coding DNA: TGCGCCAGCAGTGAGTCGATTCTGTTTGAGGAGGGCTACACCTTC. The encoded protein is CASSESILFEEGYTF.

This clone was recorded only once. This sequence joins TRBV10-3 and TRBJ1-3, with TRBD1 as a possible D gene (5 bases). Germline-derived CDR1 and CDR2 are ENHRY and SYGVKD. Trimming removed 3 bases at V and 2 bases at J, with 23 bases between. The CDR3 runs to 19 residues. The chain's CDR3 is CAISDRSLSGPGTGNTIYF. DNA for the CDR3: TGTGCCATCAGTGATCGGTCGTTATCAGGGCCGGGCACTGGAAACACCATATATTTT.

This chain connects TRBV11-2 to TRBJ2-5; TRBD1 matches 8 bases. CDR3 length: 17 amino acids. CDR1 SGHAT and CDR2 FQNNGV come from the germline V gene. V shed 2 bases, J shed 5 bases, and the junction held 13 bases outside the gene matches. For the CDR3, the DNA is TGTGCCAGCAGCTTATCGGCCTTATCAGGGGGCTGGGAGACCCAGTACTTC. It encodes CASSLSALSGGWETQYF.

This chain uses TRBV5-1 with TRBJ1-2, with 10 bases lining up with TRBD1. The CDR3 runs 16 residues. After removal of 3 bases from V and 6 bases from J, the junction contained 11 bases not matched to a gene. The germline V gene encodes CDR1 SGHRS and CDR2 YFSETQ. For the CDR3, the DNA is TGCGCCAGCAGCTCGGATCGGACAGGGGGTTTGAATGGCTACACCTTC. Protein: CASSSDRTGGLNGYTF.

As regards this clone: Other DNA sequences in this sample translate to the same CDR3. This sequence joins TRBV30 and TRBJ1-2; unclear D gene. V lost 3 bases and J lost 6, with 14 bases in between. There are 13 residues in the CDR3. The V gene's germline CDR1 is GTSNPN and CDR2 SVGIG (reference sequence). In DNA form, the CDR3 reads TGTGCCTGGAGACCCAGCGGAGTCCATGGCTACACCTTC. Translated, it gives CAWRPSGVHGYTF.

Comments on this clone: At one of its ends the junction is not consistent with the germline gene, which may arise from a read error. The chain links TRBV18 to TRBJ1-1; no clear D. CDR1 is KGHSH and CDR2 is LQKENI in the germline V gene. The CDR3 spans 14 residues. The CDR3 nucleotides read TGTGCCGGCTCAACACTCCACGGGAACACTGAAGCTTTCTTT. Its protein product is CAGSTLHGNTEAFF.